A single sample is the source of the 24 T cell receptor beta chains below, sequenced in a study of T cell repertoires in cytomegalovirus infection. MiXCR was run by TCRdb on the reads, yielding one entry per CDR3 protein. The sample includes 150,000 to 200,000 distinct CDR3 sequences, roughly 30% of them seen just once. The specimen sequenced was PBMCs. These receptor sequences come from a human donor in good health (CMV status not recorded). Some clones in this sample may be carry-over from other donors' samples.

This clonotype showed up just a few times. The chain recombines TRBV3-1 with TRBJ2-7; 8 bases are shared with TRBD2. J gave up 2 bases and V 1 base, and 1 base lay outside the gene matches. Germline V gene sequence: CDR1 LGHDT, CDR2 YNNKEL (reference sequence). CDR3 length: 14 amino acids. The CDR3 region has the DNA TGTGCCAGCAGCCAAGGCGGGGGGCCCTACGAGCAGTACTTC. Translation: CASSQGGGPYEQYF.

The chain combines TRBV6-6 with TRBJ1-2; tentative D call: TRBD1 (5 bases). V lost 5 bases to trimming and J lost 8 bases, with 24 bases between them. This CDR3 comprises 16 residues. Germline lookup yields CDR1 MNHNY and CDR2 SVGAGI (reference sequence). CDR3 residues: CASSPPGLGKLWGYTF. DNA of the CDR3: TGTGCCAGCAGTCCCCCGGGACTGGGGAAACTATGGGGCTACACCTTC.

This clonotype was seen only a few times. The J gene is TRBJ1-1, the V gene TRBV12-3 or TRBV12-4; D unresolved. Trimming pared 7 bases from V and 10 bases from J, leaving 19 bases between. The CDR3 has 13 amino acids. The chain's CDR3 is CASTTRRVGVAFF. The DNA for the CDR3 is TGTGCCAGCACCACCCGGAGGGTTGGGGTAGCTTTCTTT.

This clonotype was seen many times. This chain uses TRBV7-2 with TRBJ1-2, with D uncertain. The CDR3 has 11 amino acids. Per germline, CDR1 SGHTA and CDR2 FQGNSA. V lost 7 bases and J lost 10, with 13 bases in between. CDR3 DNA sequence: TGTGCCAGCACACCCAATCGCGACTACACCTTC. This codes for CASTPNRDYTF.

There are a few counts of this clonotype. The genes are TRBV12-3 or TRBV12-4 and TRBJ1-2; D is unresolved. Trimming stripped 3 bases from V and 3 bases from J, with 8 bases between. The CDR3 loop spans 13 amino acids. The CDR3 region has the DNA TGTGCCAGCAGTTTGAACGGCGACTATGGCTACACCTTC. Amino acid sequence: CASSLNGDYGYTF.

The chain couples TRBV6-1 to TRBJ2-7; D not certain. This CDR3 comprises 15 residues. In germline, CDR1 is MNHNS, CDR2 SASEGT. V lost 6 bases, J lost 0 bases, and 15 bases lay in between. The CDR3 region has the DNA TGTGCCAGCAGAGCCAACGGAATCGGCTCCTACGAGCAGTACTTC. Protein: CASRANGIGSYEQYF.

The table lists this clonotype with a few counts. The V gene is TRBV13, the J gene TRBJ1-3; 8 nucleotides align to TRBD1. This CDR3 is built from 16 residues. The V gene's germline CDR1 is PRHDT and CDR2 FYEKMQ (reference sequence). The V gene end was trimmed by 1 base and the J gene end by 7 bases; junction bases not matched to a gene: 9. The DNA of the CDR3 is TGTGCCAGCAGCTTAGATAACAGGGGGGACGTCAACACCATATATTTT. Translation: CASSLDNRGDVNTIYF.

This chain joins TRBV20-1 and TRBJ1-1, with D hard to call. V lost 0 bases to trimming and J lost 5 bases, with 7 bases between them. The CDR3 spans 12 residues. Germline V lookup: CDR1 DFQATT, CDR2 SNEGSKA (reference sequence). The CDR3 bases are TGCAGTGCTAGAGACCAGGTTACTGAAGCTTTCTTT. It codes for CSARDQVTEAFF.

J is TRBJ1-6 and V is TRBV20-1; tentatively, D is TRBD1 (5 bases). CDR3 length: 13 residues. V gave up 3 bases and J gave up 8 bases, with 11 bases separating them. The V gene's germline CDR1 is DFQATT and CDR2 SNEGSKA (reference sequence). CDR3 amino acids: CSARIGVDSPLHF. CDR3 coding DNA: TGCAGTGCTAGGATAGGGGTTGATTCACCCCTCCACTTT.

Ten or more counts support this clonotype. V is TRBV7-3 and J is TRBJ1-2, with D maybe TRBD1 (5 bases). Germline CDR1 SGHTA, CDR2 FQGTGA. This CDR3 is built from 18 residues. Trimming cost V 5 bases and J 5 bases, with 27 bases left between them. The CDR3 region has the DNA TGTGCCAGCAGCCCATCCCGGGACCCGGGCAGATCACATTATGGCTACACCTTC. Translated, it gives CASSPSRDPGRSHYGYTF.

The chain combines TRBV6-2 or TRBV6-3 with TRBJ1-5; a possible D gene is TRBD1 (6 bases). The CDR3 sequence is 12 residues long. V gave up 5 bases and J gave up 11 bases, with 13 bases separating them. Looked up from germline, CDR1 is MNHEY and CDR2 is SVGEGT. The CDR3 region is CASSTTGSAQHF. The DNA of the CDR3 is TGTGCCAGCAGTACGACAGGCTCAGCCCAGCATTTT.

In this sample, this clonotype turned up a few times. The chain joins TRBV23-1 to TRBJ2-7, with D tentatively TRBD2 (5 bases). TRBV23-1 qualifies as an ORF whose function is uncertain. V gave up 4 bases and J gave up 6 bases, with 19 bases separating them. This CDR3 spans 15 amino acids. CDR3 region: CASSRSTPGSPEQYF. The CDR3 nucleotides read TGCGCCAGCAGTCGGTCGACCCCGGGAAGTCCCGAGCAGTACTTC.

Only a few counts were recorded for this clonotype. This chain joins TRBV7-8 and TRBJ2-5; weak D call: TRBD2 (5 bases). Looked up from germline, CDR1 is SGHVS and CDR2 is FQNEAQ. The CDR3 totals 14 residues. Trimming removed 8 bases at V and 4 bases at J, with 17 bases between. The CDR3 loop is CASALNPRGETQYF. For the CDR3, the DNA is TGTGCCAGCGCACTTAACCCCCGGGGAGAGACCCAGTACTTC.

This clonotype was detected only a few times. This chain links TRBV6-5 with TRBJ2-7; 9 bases map to TRBD1. CDR1 MNHEY and CDR2 SVGAGI come from the germline V gene. The trim removed 5 bases at V and 7 bases at J, leaving 6 bases unmatched. The CDR3 is 13 amino acids. The CDR3 loop is CASSTDRGREQYF. Here the CDR3 DNA reads TGTGCCAGCAGTACGGACAGGGGCAGAGAGCAGTACTTC.

The chain is built from TRBV7-3 and TRBJ2-3; 10 bases are a match to TRBD2. Germline CDR1 reads SGHTA; CDR2 reads FQGTGA. The CDR3 is 16 residues long. Trimming took 3 bases from V and 5 from J; bases not matched to a gene: 8. In DNA form, the CDR3 reads TGTGCCAGCAGCTTGGGACTAGCGTCGAAAGGAGATACGCAGTATTTT. Its translation is CASSLGLASKGDTQYF.

This clonotype occurred many times. The V call is TRBV7-9, the J call TRBJ1-1; D not resolved. CDR3 length equals 13 residues. Germline V gives CDR1 SEHNR, CDR2 FQNEAQ (reference sequence). Trimming cost V 3 bases and J 1 base, with 6 bases left between them. Here the CDR3 DNA reads TGTGCCAGCAGCTTGCAGCCGAACACTGAAGCTTTCTTT. Translated: CASSLQPNTEAFF.

This rearrangement joins TRBV7-3 to TRBJ2-6; D remains ambiguous. Germline V gene lookup returns CDR1 SGHTA and CDR2 FQGTGA. CDR3 length: 20 residues. V lost 5 bases, J lost 8 bases, and 31 bases lay in between. CDR3 amino acids: CASSLDVPFLGSGRTNVLTF. The CDR3, as DNA: TGTGCCAGCAGCCTGGACGTACCCTTTCTCGGAAGTGGTAGGACCAACGTCCTGACTTTC. Combining the CDR3 with reference TRBV7-3 and TRBJ2-6 gives the whole variable domain GAGVSQTPSNKVTEKGKYVELRCDPISGHTALYWYRQSLGQGPEFLIYFQGTGAADDSGLPNDRFFAVRPEGSVSTLKIQRTERGDSAVYLCASSLDVPFLGSGRTNVLTFGAGSRLTVL.

In this sample, this clonotype turned up many times. The rearrangement joins TRBV4-2 to TRBJ1-1; D is ambiguous. Deletions cut 0 bases from V and 7 bases from J, with 9 bases between. The CDR3 loop spans 13 amino acids. The germline CDR1 and CDR2 sequences are LGHNA and YNFKEQ. Here the CDR3 DNA reads TGTGCCAGCAGCCAAGACGGAGTGGGTGAAGCTTTCTTT. As protein: CASSQDGVGEAFF.

This clonotype was found many times. The V and J genes are TRBV7-2 and TRBJ1-1, with D unclear. This CDR3 region has 13 residues. The germline CDR1 and CDR2 sequences are SGHTA and FQGNSA. Trimming cost V 8 bases and J 1 base, with 11 bases left between them. In nucleotides, the CDR3 is TGTGCCAGCTCGGATTCTCAGAACACTGAAGCTTTCTTT. As protein: CASSDSQNTEAFF.

The rearrangement joins TRBV6-5 to TRBJ1-2, with D possibly TRBD1 on 6 matching bases. In germline, CDR1 is MNHEY, CDR2 SVGAGI. With 0 bases removed from V and 4 bases from J, the gap between germline ends came to 12 bases. The CDR3 has 15 amino acids. The CDR3 protein is CASSYSRGLGYGYTF. Here the CDR3 DNA reads TGTGCCAGCAGTTACTCCCGGGGGCTTGGCTATGGCTACACCTTC.

J is TRBJ2-5 and V is TRBV5-1; 7 bases line up with TRBD2. V shed 4 bases and J 5 bases; nucleotides not matched to a gene: 11. In germline, CDR1 is SGHRS, CDR2 YFSETQ. The CDR3 extends over 15 amino acids. CDR3: CASSGAGPVQETQYF. In DNA, the CDR3 is TGCGCCAGCAGCGGAGCGGGACCCGTCCAGGAGACCCAGTACTTC.

A few counts support this clonotype. The V and J genes are TRBV12-3 or TRBV12-4 and TRBJ1-1; D perhaps matches TRBD1 (5 bases). The CDR3 is made up of 14 amino acids. Trimming left V 6 bases short and J 7 bases short, with 18 bases between. Written as DNA, the CDR3 is TGTGCCAGCAGCCCGTTGGTGAGGGGCGGTGAAGCTTTCTTT. It encodes CASSPLVRGGEAFF.

This clonotype has ten or more counts. This sequence joins TRBV7-2 and TRBJ1-6; 10 bases agree with TRBD1. J gave up 6 bases and V 3 bases, and 5 bases lay outside the gene matches. Germline lookup yields CDR1 SGHTA and CDR2 FQGNSA. This CDR3 is 16 amino acids long. The CDR3 nucleotides read TGTGCCAGCAGCTTCCCCCGGGACAGGGGTAATTCACCCCTCCACTTT. As protein: CASSFPRDRGNSPLHF.

At least ten counts were recorded for this clonotype. The gene calls are TRBV7-3 and TRBJ2-2; D may be TRBD2 (6 bases). Germline lookup yields CDR1 SGHTA and CDR2 FQGTGA. The CDR3 has 18 residues. V was clipped by 4 bases and J by 6 bases, with 24 bases between them. The CDR3 protein is CASSSGPGGTNTPGELFF. In DNA, the CDR3 is TGTGCCAGCAGCTCCGGACCGGGCGGGACCAATACACCCGGGGAGCTGTTTTTT. The variable domain in full, with the rest retrieved from reference TRBV7-3 and TRBJ2-2, is GAGVSQTPSNKVTEKGKYVELRCDPISGHTALYWYRQSLGQGPEFLIYFQGTGAADDSGLPNDRFFAVRPEGSVSTLKIQRTERGDSAVYLCASSSGPGGTNTPGELFFGEGSRLTVL.